The sequence of this T cell receptor beta chain was determined in a study of T cells after yellow fever vaccination. A single record per CDR3 protein comes from TCRdb applying MiXCR to the 5' RACE reads. The data show 40,000 or so distinct CDR3 sequences, roughly 6.4% seen once. The V segment lost 0 bases and the J segment 7 bases; nucleotides outside the gene matches: 8. This CDR3 is 17 amino acids long. Germline CDR1 reads SGHDT; CDR2 reads YYEEEE. This clonotype was counted many times. The chain combines TRBV5-6 with TRBJ2-1; 12 bases line up with TRBD2. The TCR sequence derives from a man under 40 who received the YFV17D yellow fever vaccine. This specimen was CD8+ T cells not binding an NS4B(214-222) dextramer, sorted from PBMCs, taken 45 days after the yellow fever booster vaccination. The CDR3: CASSLARPSGRVNEQFF. Here the CDR3 DNA reads TGTGCCAGCAGCTTGGCCCGACCTAGCGGGAGGGTGAATGAGCAGTTCTTC.